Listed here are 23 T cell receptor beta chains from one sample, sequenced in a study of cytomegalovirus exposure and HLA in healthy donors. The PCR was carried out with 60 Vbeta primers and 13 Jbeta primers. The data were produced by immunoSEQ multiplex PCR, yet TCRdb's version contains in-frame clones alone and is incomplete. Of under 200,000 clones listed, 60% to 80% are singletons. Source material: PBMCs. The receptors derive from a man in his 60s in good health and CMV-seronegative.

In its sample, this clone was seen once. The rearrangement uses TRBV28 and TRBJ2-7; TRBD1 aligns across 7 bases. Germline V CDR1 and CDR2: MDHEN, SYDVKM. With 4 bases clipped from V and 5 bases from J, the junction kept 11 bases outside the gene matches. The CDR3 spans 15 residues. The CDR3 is CASSYSGGSADEQYF. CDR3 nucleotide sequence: TGTGCCAGCAGTTACTCAGGGGGAAGTGCGGACGAGCAGTACTTC.

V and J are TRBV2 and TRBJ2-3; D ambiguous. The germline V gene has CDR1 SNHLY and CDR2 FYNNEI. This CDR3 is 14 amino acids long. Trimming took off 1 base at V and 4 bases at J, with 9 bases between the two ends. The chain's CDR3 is CASSEDSFADTQYF. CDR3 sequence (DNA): TGTGCCAGCAGTGAAGATTCTTTCGCAGATACGCAGTATTTT.

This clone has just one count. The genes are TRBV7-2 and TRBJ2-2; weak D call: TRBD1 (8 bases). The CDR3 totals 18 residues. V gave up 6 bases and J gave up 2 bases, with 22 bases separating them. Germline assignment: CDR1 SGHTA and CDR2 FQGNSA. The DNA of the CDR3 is TGTGCCAGCAGTGAGGGGAACAGGGGGGGGGTAAACACCGGGGAGCTGTTTTTT. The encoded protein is CASSEGNRGGVNTGELFF.

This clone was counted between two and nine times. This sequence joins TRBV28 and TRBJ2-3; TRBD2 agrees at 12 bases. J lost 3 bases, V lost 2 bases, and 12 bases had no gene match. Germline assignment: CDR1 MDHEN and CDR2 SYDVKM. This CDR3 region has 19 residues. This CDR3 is CASSLGTSGLRRGTDTQYF. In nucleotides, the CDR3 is TGTGCCAGCAGTTTAGGGACTAGCGGGCTCCGGAGGGGGACAGATACGCAGTATTTT.

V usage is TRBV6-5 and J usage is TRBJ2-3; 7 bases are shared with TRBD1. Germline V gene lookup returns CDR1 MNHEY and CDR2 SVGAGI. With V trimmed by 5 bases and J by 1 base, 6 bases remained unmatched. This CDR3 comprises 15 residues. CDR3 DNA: TGTGCCAGCAGTAACCGGGACAGTCGCACAGATACGCAGTATTTT. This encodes CASSNRDSRTDTQYF.

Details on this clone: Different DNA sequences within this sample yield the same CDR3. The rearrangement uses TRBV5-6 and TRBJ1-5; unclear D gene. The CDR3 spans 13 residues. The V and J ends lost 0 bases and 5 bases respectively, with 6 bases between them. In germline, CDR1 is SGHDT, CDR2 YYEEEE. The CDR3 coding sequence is TGTGCCAGCAGCTTGGGGCCAGATCAGCCCCAGCATTTT. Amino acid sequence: CASSLGPDQPQHF. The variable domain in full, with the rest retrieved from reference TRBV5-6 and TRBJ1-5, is DAGVTQSPTHLIKTRGQQVTLRCSPKSGHDTVSWYQQALGQGPQFIFQYYEEEERQRGNFPDRFSGHQFPNYSSELNVNALLLGDSALYLCASSLGPDQPQHFGDGTRLSIL.

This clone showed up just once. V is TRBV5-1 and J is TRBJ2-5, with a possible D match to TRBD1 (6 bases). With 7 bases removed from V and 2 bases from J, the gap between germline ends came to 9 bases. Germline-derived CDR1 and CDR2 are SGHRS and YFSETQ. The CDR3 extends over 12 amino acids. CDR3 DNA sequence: TGCGCCAGCTCCGGGACACAAGAGACCCAGTACTTC. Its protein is CASSGTQETQYF.

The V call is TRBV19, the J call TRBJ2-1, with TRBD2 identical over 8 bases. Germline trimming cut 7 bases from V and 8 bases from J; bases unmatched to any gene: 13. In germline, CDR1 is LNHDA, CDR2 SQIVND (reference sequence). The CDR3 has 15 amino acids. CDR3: CASTLSGRGLDEQFF. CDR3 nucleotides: TGTGCCAGTACTTTAAGCGGGAGAGGCCTGGATGAGCAGTTCTTC.

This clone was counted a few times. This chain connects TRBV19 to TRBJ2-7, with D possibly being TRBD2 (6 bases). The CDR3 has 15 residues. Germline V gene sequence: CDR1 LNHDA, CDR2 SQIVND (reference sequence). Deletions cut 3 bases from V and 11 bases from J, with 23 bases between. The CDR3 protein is CASSMSAGRPNGEYF. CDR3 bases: TGTGCCAGTAGTATGTCTGCTGGGAGGCCTAATGGAGAGTACTTC.

CDR3 sequence (DNA): TGTGCCAGCAGCTACAAAGGGGGGGCGGCTGAAGCTTTCTTT. It yields the protein CASSYKGGAAEAFF. The chain has TRBV7-8 and TRBJ1-1; tentative D call: TRBD1 (6 bases). CDR1 is SGHVS, CDR2 FQNEAQ, per germline. V gave up 4 bases and J gave up 6 bases, with 15 bases separating them. The CDR3 is 14 residues long.

Here the CDR3 reads CASSYSGQGDEQYF. The CDR3, as DNA: TGTGCCAGCAGTTACTCTGGGCAGGGGGACGAGCAGTACTTC. V is TRBV6-5 and J is TRBJ2-7, with 7 positions matching TRBD1. The V gene's germline CDR1 is MNHEY and CDR2 SVGAGI. CDR3 size: 14 residues. Trimming cost V 0 bases and J 5 bases; bases outside gene matches: 4.

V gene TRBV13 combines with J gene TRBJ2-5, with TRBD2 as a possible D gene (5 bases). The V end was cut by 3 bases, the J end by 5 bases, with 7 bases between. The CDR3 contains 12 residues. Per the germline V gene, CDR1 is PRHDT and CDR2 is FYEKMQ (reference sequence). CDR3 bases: TGTGCCAGCAGCTTTAGGGAGGAGACCCAGTACTTC. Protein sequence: CASSFREETQYF.

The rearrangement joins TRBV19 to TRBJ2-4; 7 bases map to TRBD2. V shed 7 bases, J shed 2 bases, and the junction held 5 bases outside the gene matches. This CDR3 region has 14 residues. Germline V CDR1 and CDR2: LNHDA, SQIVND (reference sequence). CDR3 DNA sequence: TGTGCCAGTAACCTGGGAGGGACCAAAAACATTCAGTACTTC. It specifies CASNLGGTKNIQYF.

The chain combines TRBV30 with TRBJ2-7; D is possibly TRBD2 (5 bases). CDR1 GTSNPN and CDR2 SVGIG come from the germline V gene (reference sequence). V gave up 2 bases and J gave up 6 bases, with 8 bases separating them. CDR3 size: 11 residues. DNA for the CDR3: TGTGCCTGGAGTCGGGATCGCGAGCAGTACTTC. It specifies CAWSRDREQYF.

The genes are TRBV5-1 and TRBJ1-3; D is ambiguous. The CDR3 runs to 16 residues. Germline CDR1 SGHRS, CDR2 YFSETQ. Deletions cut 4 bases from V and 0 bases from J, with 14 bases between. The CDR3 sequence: CASSQYDGSSGNTIYF. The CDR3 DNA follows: TGCGCCAGCAGCCAGTACGACGGGAGCTCTGGAAACACCATATATTTT.

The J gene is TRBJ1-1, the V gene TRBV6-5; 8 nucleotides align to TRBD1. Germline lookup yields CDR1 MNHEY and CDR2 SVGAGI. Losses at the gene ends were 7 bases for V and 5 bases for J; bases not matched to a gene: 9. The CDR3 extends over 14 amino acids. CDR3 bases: TGTGCCAGCAAGGCAAGCAGGGGGCCAACTGAAGCTTTCTTT. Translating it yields CASKASRGPTEAFF.

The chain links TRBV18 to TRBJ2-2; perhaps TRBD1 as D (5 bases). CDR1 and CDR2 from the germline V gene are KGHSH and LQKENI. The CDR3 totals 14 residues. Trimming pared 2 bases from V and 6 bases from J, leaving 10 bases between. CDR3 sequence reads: CASSPVQGSGELFF. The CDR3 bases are TGTGCCAGCTCACCAGTCCAGGGCTCCGGGGAGCTGTTTTTT.

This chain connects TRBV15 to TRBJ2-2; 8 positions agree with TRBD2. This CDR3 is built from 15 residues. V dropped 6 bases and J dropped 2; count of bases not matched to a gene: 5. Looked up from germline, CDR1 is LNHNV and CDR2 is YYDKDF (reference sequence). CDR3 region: CATSLTSANTGELFF. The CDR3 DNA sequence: TGTGCCACCAGTCTGACTAGCGCCAACACCGGGGAGCTGTTTTTT.

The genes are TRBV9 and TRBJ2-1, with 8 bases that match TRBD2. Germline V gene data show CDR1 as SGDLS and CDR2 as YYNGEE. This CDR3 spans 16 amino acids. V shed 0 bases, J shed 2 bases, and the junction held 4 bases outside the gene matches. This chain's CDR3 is CASSVEIAGTYNEQFF. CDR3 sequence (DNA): TGTGCCAGCAGCGTAGAGATAGCGGGGACCTACAATGAGCAGTTCTTC.

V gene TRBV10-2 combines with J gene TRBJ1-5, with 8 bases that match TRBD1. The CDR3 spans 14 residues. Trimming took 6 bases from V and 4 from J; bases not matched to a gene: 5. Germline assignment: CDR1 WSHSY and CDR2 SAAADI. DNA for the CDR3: TGCGCCAGCAGGGCGGGGACAGGTAATCAGCCCCAGCATTTT. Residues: CASRAGTGNQPQHF.

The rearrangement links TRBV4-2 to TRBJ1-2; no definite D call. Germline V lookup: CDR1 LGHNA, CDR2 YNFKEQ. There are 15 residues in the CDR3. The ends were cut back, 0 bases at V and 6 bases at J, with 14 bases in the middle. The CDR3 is CASSQEVSGFNGYTF. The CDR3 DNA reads TGTGCCAGCAGCCAAGAAGTATCGGGGTTCAATGGCTACACCTTC.

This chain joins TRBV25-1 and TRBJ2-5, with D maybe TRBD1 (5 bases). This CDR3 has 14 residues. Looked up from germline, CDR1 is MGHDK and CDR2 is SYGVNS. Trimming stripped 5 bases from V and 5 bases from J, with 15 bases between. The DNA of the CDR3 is TGTGCCAGCAGTAGTGCCGGACAAGCCGAGACCCAGTACTTC. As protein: CASSSAGQAETQYF.

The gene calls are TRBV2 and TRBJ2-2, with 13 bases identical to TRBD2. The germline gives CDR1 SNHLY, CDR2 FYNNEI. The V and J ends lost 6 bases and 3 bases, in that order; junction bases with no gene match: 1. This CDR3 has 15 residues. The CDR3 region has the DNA TGTGCCAGCAGCGGACTAGCGGGGGACACCGGGGAGCTGTTTTTT. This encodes CASSGLAGDTGELFF.